The 20 T cell receptor beta chains listed next were all sequenced from one sample in a study of T cells in narcolepsy. Method: immunoSEQ multiplex PCR; TCRdb's copy keeps in-frame clones and lacks some. In the table there are tens of thousands of clones, roughly 77% of which are singletons. The specimen was CD45RA- memory CD4+ T cells from PBMCs. These receptors all come from a human donor with narcolepsy.

This clone is a singleton in its sample. The V call is TRBV2, the J call TRBJ1-6, with a weak D call TRBD1 (5 bases). CDR1 is SNHLY, CDR2 FYNNEI, per germline. V was pared by 5 bases and J by 6 bases, with 11 bases between. The CDR3 extends over 14 amino acids. The CDR3 spells CASSPGTLNSPLHF. CDR3 DNA sequence: TGTGCCAGCAGTCCCGGGACGCTTAATTCACCCCTCCACTTT.

The chain is built from TRBV6-1 and TRBJ2-5, with D possibly matching TRBD2 (5 bases). The germline V and J ends were trimmed by 4 bases and 2 bases, with 11 bases remaining between them. Germline CDR1 and CDR2: MNHNS and SASEGT. The CDR3 covers 14 residues. The CDR3 DNA is TGTGCCAGCAGTGTCCAGCGGAGTCAAGAGACCCAGTACTTC. Protein sequence: CASSVQRSQETQYF.

The CDR3 coding sequence is TGTGCCAGTAGTATTAGGGGACCTAGCACAGATACGCAGTATTTT. Encoded protein: CASSIRGPSTDTQYF. V gene TRBV19 combines with J gene TRBJ2-3; D is perhaps TRBD1 or TRBD2 (5 bases each). Germline loops: CDR1 LNHDA, CDR2 SQIVND (reference sequence). CDR3 size: 15 residues. The V end was cut by 3 bases, the J end by 0 bases, with 10 bases between.

V usage is TRBV7-9 and J usage is TRBJ2-5, with unresolved D. V gave up 2 bases and J gave up 4 bases, with 5 bases separating them. Per the germline V gene, CDR1 is SEHNR and CDR2 is FQNEAQ (reference sequence). The CDR3 runs to 12 residues. The DNA for the CDR3 is TGTGCCAGCAGCTTAATTTCAGAGACCCAGTACTTC. It codes for CASSLISETQYF.

The CDR3 reads CSVGDGQVETQYF. CDR3 nucleotides: TGCAGCGTGGGGGACGGACAAGTGGAGACCCAGTACTTC. V and J are TRBV29-1 and TRBJ2-5; either TRBD1 or TRBD2 may supply D (5 bases each). The CDR3 is 13 amino acids. Trimming removed 6 bases at V and 5 bases at J, with 16 bases between. Germline assignment: CDR1 SQVTM and CDR2 ANQGSEA.

The rearrangement links TRBV5-6 to TRBJ2-3, with D perhaps matching TRBD1 (8 bases). CDR3 length: 17 residues. The V gene's germline CDR1 is SGHDT and CDR2 YYEEEE. V was clipped by 3 bases and J by 3 bases, with 20 bases between them. The CDR3 reads CASSWGGGDRTTDTQYF. The CDR3 DNA reads as TGTGCCAGCAGCTGGGGGGGAGGGGACAGGACAACAGATACGCAGTATTTT. Complete variable domain (other parts from reference TRBV5-6 and TRBJ2-3): DAGVTQSPTHLIKTRGQQVTLRCSPKSGHDTVSWYQQALGQGPQFIFQYYEEEERQRGNFPDRFSGHQFPNYSSELNVNALLLGDSALYLCASSWGGGDRTTDTQYFGPGTRLTVL.

CDR3 DNA sequence: TGCGCCAGCAGCTTTTCAGGGGGAAGTGGAGAGACCCAGTACTTC. Protein sequence: CASSFSGGSGETQYF. The chain combines TRBV5-1 with TRBJ2-5; 7 bases match TRBD1. The CDR3 is made up of 15 amino acids. V was clipped by 2 bases and J by 4 bases; unmatched bases: 8. Germline CDR1 is SGHRS and CDR2 is YFSETQ.

The V and J genes are TRBV29-1 and TRBJ1-1, with D possibly TRBD1 on 6 matching bases. In germline, CDR1 is SQVTM, CDR2 ANQGSEA. This CDR3 region has 12 residues. The V end lost 1 base, the J end lost 10 bases, and 13 bases lay between the germline ends. The DNA of the CDR3 is TGCAGCGTTGAAGTTGGGGGGCGCGGAGCTTTCTTT. This translates into CSVEVGGRGAFF.

The chain combines TRBV19 with TRBJ2-3; 7 bases agree with TRBD2. The junction had 5 bases not matched to a gene; V was cut back by 6 bases and J by 2 bases. In germline, CDR1 is LNHDA, CDR2 SQIVND (reference sequence). The CDR3 has 14 residues. The chain's CDR3 is CASSRSGTTDTQYF. DNA for the CDR3: TGTGCCAGTAGCCGAAGCGGGACCACAGATACGCAGTATTTT.

This clone came up once. The genes are TRBV4-3 and TRBJ2-1; D could derive from TRBD1 or TRBD2 (7 bases each). This CDR3 is built from 18 residues. Looked up from germline, CDR1 is LGHNA and CDR2 is YSLEER. Trimming left V 4 bases short and J 5 bases short, with 24 bases between. The CDR3 spells CASSRSLQGGPGDNEQFF. For the CDR3, the DNA is TGCGCCAGCAGCCGAAGCCTTCAGGGGGGGCCGGGTGACAATGAGCAGTTCTTC.

The gene calls are TRBV6-1 and TRBJ2-7; D uncertain. Between the trimmed V and J ends, which lost 6 bases and 4 bases, there was a span of 10 bases. The CDR3 consists of 12 residues. CDR1 and CDR2 from the germline V gene are MNHNS and SASEGT. CDR3 amino acids: CASSRYQYEQYF. DNA of the CDR3: TGTGCCAGCAGCCGATACCAATACGAGCAGTACTTC.

The rearrangement uses TRBV6-1 and TRBJ1-2; D unclear. Trimming left V 10 bases short and J 8 bases short, with 11 bases between. Germline V lookup: CDR1 MNHNS, CDR2 SASEGT. This CDR3 has 10 residues. The chain's CDR3 is CATRSVGYTF. CDR3 coding DNA: TGTGCCACCCGGTCGGTAGGCTACACCTTC.

This clone has only a few counts. V usage is TRBV7-7 and J usage is TRBJ2-1; 9 bases are shared with TRBD2. From germline, CDR1 is SSHAT and CDR2 FNYEAQ (reference sequence). Trimming removed 7 bases from V and 3 bases from J; junction bases left unmatched: 7. This CDR3 contains 15 residues. CDR3 DNA sequence: TGTGCCAGCAACCCTAGGACTAGCGACTACAATGAGCAGTTCTTC. Residues: CASNPRTSDYNEQFF.

The rearrangement uses TRBV11-3 and TRBJ2-1, with D unclear. Per the germline V gene, CDR1 is SGHNT and CDR2 is YENEEA. Trimming took off 5 bases at V and 7 bases at J, with 6 bases between the two ends. This CDR3 spans 11 amino acids. As DNA, the CDR3 is TGTGCCAGCAGCCACGAAAATGAGCAGTTCTTC. Residues: CASSHENEQFF.

The chain has TRBV15 and TRBJ2-5, with a possible D match to TRBD2 (6 bases). The V gene's germline CDR1 is LNHNV and CDR2 YYDKDF (reference sequence). Trimming shortened V by 9 bases and J by 5 bases, and 13 bases separated the two germline ends. CDR3 length: 12 residues. The CDR3 region is CATRGAAETQYF. CDR3 DNA sequence: TGTGCCACTCGCGGGGCCGCGGAGACCCAGTACTTC.

The CDR3 loop reads CSAGGTGYGYTF. The CDR3 coding sequence is TGCAGCGCTGGGGGAACAGGCTATGGCTACACCTTC. The J gene is TRBJ1-2, the V gene TRBV29-1; possibly TRBD1 for D (5 bases). The CDR3 has 12 residues. Trimming stripped 7 bases from V and 4 bases from J, with 13 bases between. Per the germline V gene, CDR1 is SQVTM and CDR2 is ANQGSEA.

The J gene is TRBJ1-1, the V gene TRBV29-1; tentative D call: TRBD1 (5 bases). V lost 6 bases and J lost 1, with 12 bases in between. The CDR3 runs 13 residues. The germline V gene encodes CDR1 SQVTM and CDR2 ANQGSEA. CDR3 sequence reads: CSVTGRGNTEAFF. In nucleotides, the CDR3 is TGCAGCGTCACGGGAAGGGGGAACACTGAAGCTTTCTTT.

The chain has TRBV18 and TRBJ2-7; weak D call: TRBD2 (7 bases). The V end was cut by 3 bases, the J end by 0 bases, with 15 bases between. The CDR3 has 16 residues. Germline loops: CDR1 KGHSH, CDR2 LQKENI. The CDR3 region has the DNA TGTGCCAGCTCACCCCAGGGAGGGGGGAGCTCCTACGAGCAGTACTTC. Amino acids: CASSPQGGGSSYEQYF.

The chain uses TRBV4-1 and TRBJ1-1, with TRBD1 as a possible D gene (6 bases). Germline V lookup: CDR1 MGHRA, CDR2 YSYEKL. The CDR3 loop spans 15 amino acids. Trimming cost V 0 bases and J 4 bases, with 12 bases left between them. CDR3 in DNA: TGCGCCAGCAGCCAAGAAGGGGGGATGGTCACTGAAGCTTTCTTT. This translates into CASSQEGGMVTEAFF.

The V gene is TRBV2, the J gene TRBJ2-7; D call uncertain. Germline V gene lookup returns CDR1 SNHLY and CDR2 FYNNEI. The CDR3 spans 12 residues. The germline V and J ends were trimmed by 2 bases and 5 bases, with 7 bases remaining between them. The CDR3 spells CASSEMYDEQYF. Written as DNA, the CDR3 is TGTGCCAGCAGTGAAATGTATGACGAGCAGTACTTC.